This note documents a single T cell receptor (beta chain) sequence. A much larger clone lies a single base off, so this may be a read error. The data were obtained in a study of blood T cell repertoires in COVID-19. Sequencing was performed with immunoSEQ multiplex PCR; in TCRdb, only in-frame clones are kept and a portion is missing. The table lists 85,000 to 110,000 clones, 84% of them singletons. The length of the CDR3 is 19 residues. The germline gives CDR1 LGHNA, CDR2 YSLEER. This TCR derives from a human donor in a cohort sampled during active or convalescent COVID-19. The J gene is TRBJ2-3, the V gene TRBV4-3, with a possible D match to TRBD2 (7 bases). Material: peripheral blood. CDR3 sequence (DNA): TGCGCCACCAGCCAAGAAGTTCCCGGGGGGTGGGGGGCTTCAGATACGCAGTATTTT. Translated: CATSQEVPGGWGASDTQYF.